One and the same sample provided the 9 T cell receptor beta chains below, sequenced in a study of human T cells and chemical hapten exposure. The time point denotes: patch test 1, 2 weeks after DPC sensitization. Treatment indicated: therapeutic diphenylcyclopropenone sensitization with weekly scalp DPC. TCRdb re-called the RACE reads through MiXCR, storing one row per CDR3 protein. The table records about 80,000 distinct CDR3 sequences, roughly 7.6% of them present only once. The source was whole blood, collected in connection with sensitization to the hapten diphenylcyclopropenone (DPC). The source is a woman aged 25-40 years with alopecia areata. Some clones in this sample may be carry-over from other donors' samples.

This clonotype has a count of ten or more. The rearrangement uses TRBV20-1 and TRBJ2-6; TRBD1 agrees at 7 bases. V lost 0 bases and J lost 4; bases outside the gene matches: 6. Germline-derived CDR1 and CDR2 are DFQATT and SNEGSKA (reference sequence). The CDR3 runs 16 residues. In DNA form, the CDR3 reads TGCAGTGCTAGAGAGACAGGGAAAGTCGGGGCCAACGTCCTGACTTTC. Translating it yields CSARETGKVGANVLTF.

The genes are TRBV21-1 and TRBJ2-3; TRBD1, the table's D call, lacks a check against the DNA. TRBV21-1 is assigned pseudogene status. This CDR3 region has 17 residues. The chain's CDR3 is CASSKGDRDRGGDTQYF. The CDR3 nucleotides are TGTGCCAGCAGCAAAGGAGACCGGGACAGGGGGGGAGATACGCAGTATTTT.

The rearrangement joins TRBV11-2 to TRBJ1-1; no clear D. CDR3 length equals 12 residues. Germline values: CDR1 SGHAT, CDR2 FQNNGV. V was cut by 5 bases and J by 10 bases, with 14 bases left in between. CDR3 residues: CASSPSTPGAFF. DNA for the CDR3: TGTGCCAGCAGCCCCTCAACCCCCGGAGCTTTCTTT.

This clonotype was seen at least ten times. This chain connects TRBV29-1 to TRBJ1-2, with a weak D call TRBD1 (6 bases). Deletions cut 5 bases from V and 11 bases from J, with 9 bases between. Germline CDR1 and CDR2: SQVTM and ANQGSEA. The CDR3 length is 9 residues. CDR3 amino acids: CSVSGTYTF. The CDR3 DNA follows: TGCAGCGTTTCCGGGACATACACCTTC.

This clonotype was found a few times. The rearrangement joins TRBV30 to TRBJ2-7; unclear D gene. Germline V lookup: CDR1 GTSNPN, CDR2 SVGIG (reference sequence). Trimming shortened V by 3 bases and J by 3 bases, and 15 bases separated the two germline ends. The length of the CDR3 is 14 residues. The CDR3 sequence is CAWSPDGRDYEQYF. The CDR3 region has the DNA TGTGCCTGGAGCCCGGACGGGCGAGACTACGAGCAGTACTTC.

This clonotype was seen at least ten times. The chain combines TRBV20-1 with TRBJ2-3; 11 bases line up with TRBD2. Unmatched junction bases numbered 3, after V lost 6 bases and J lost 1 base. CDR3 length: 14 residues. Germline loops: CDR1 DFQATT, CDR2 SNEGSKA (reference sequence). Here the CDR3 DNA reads TGCAGTGCGCCACTAGCGGGGGGCACAGATACGCAGTATTTT. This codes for CSAPLAGGTDTQYF.

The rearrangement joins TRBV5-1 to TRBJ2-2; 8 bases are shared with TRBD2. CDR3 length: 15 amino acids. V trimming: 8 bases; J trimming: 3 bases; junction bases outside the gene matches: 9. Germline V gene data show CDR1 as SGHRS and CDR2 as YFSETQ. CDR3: CASLPGGPHTGELFF. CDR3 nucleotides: TGCGCCAGTCTTCCGGGGGGGCCGCACACCGGGGAGCTGTTTTTT.

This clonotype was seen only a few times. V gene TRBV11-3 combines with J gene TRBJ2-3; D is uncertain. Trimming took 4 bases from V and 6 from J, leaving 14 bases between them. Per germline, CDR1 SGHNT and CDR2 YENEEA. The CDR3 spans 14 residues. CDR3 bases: TGTGCCAGCAGCTCCCGGTCCCTTTCGGATACGCAGTATTTT. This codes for CASSSRSLSDTQYF.

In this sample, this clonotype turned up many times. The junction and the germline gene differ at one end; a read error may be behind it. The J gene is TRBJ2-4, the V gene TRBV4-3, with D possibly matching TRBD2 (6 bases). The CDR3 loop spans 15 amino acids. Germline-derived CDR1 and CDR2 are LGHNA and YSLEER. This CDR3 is CASSQDRRGVNIQYF. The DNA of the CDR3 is TGTGCCAGCAGCCAAGATAGGCGGGGTGTAAACATTCAGTACTTC.